The present TCR beta chain was sequenced within a study of CD4 T cells in relation to SARS-CoV-2 and coronaviruses. Whole-study context: After 10 to 11 days of antigen culture, PBMC TCR beta CDR3s were sequenced. The negative reference was HIV-1 Nef peptide pool or peptide-free culture. Broader study findings: SARS-CoV-2-driven expansion was significantly weaker in crossreactive than monoreactive clones.

Notes on this clone: Its cognate antigen is unknown.

CD4+ T cells from unexposed donors were obtained before the COVID-19 pandemic (2011-2018). After approximately 10 days of culture, CD4+ T cells were isolated. Unexposed-donor CD4+ T cells were probed with SARS-CoV-2 S/N and four cold-coronavirus spikes, cells permitting. The protocol was immunoSEQ multiplex PCR, while the TCRdb copy is restricted to in-frame clones and leaves out a portion. The sample has roughly 20,000 clones, over 65% seen once. Germline V gives CDR1 SGHRS, CDR2 YFSETQ. The CDR3 spans 12 residues. V shed 2 bases and J shed 10 bases, with 10 bases lying between them. The source of this sequence is a human donor in good health. This chain joins TRBV5-1 and TRBJ2-1; maybe TRBD2 (5 bases). The specimen sequenced was CD4+ T cells from PBMCs, cultured in vitro. The CDR3 nucleotides are TGCGCCAGCAGCTTAATCTGGAGGGAGCAGTTCTTC. Its translation is CASSLIWREQFF.